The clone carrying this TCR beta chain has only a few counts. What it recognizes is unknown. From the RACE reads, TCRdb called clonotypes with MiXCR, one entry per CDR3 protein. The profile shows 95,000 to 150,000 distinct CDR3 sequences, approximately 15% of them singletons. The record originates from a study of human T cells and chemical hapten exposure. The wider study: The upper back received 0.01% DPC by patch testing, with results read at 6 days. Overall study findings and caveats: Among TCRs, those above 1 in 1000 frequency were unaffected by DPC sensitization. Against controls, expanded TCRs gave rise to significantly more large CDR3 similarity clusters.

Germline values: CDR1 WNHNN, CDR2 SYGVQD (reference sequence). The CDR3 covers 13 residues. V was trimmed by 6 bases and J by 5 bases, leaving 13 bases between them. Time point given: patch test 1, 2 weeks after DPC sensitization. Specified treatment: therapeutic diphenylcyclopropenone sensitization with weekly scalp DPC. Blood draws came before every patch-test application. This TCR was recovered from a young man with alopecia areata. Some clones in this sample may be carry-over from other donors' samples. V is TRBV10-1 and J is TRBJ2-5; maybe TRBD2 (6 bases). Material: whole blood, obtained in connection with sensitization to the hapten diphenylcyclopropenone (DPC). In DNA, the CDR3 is TGCGCCAGCAGCCGCGGGGCTAGGGAGACCCAGTACTTC. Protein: CASSRGARETQYF.